This T cell receptor (beta chain) originates from a study of blood T cells in healthy people across ages. In its sample, this clonotype was seen many times. The use of a sample-barcoded 5' primer and a J-beta primer mix characterized a second PCR of roughly 7 to 12 cycles. TCRdb itself ran the 5' RACE reads through MiXCR, one entry per CDR3 protein. The sample lists more than 1 million distinct CDR3 sequences; 40% to 45% were seen once. Healthy Caucasians from Russia aged roughly 6 to 100 served as donors. CDR3 size: 14 residues. Germline V gene lookup returns CDR1 MNHEY and CDR2 SMNVEV (reference sequence). Trimming removed 2 bases at V and 2 bases at J, with 10 bases between.

The chain combines TRBV27 with TRBJ2-7, with D hard to call. The source of this sequence is a woman between 55 and 75 years old in good health. Source material: blood. The CDR3 region is CASSLRGLTYEQYF. DNA of the CDR3: TGTGCCAGCAGTTTACGCGGATTAACCTACGAGCAGTACTTC.